Given below is one T cell receptor beta chain in context. The antigen is not known. The protocol was immunoSEQ multiplex PCR, while the TCRdb copy is restricted to in-frame clones and leaves out a portion. This sample carries approximately 420,000 clones, roughly 90% of them seen once, and the ten largest clones take 3.5% to 4%. The V gene's germline CDR1 is LGHDT and CDR2 YNNKEL (reference sequence). V shed 4 bases and J shed 0 bases, with 11 bases lying between them. CDR3 length: 15 amino acids. This entry belongs to a study of Ad26.COV2.S vaccination and SARS-CoV-2 variants. On the study more broadly: Participant was drawn from the COV1001 Ad26.COV2.S trial arm. Study results and limitations: After vaccination, substantial breadth of spike-specific CD8+ and CD4+ responses was reported.

Treatment here: 15 to 20 received Ad26.COV2.S at low or high dose, single or two shots; about 5 received placebo; per-sample allocation not given. Samples analyzed were those drawn on day 63 after the first vaccine or placebo injection. This TCR was recovered from a person aged 18-65 years who received the Ad26.COV2.S COVID-19 vaccine or a placebo. The rearrangement joins TRBV3-1 (or the pseudogene TRBV3-2) to TRBJ2-3, with D perhaps given as TRBD1 or TRBD2 (5 bases each). The source material was peripheral blood, sampled in a trial of Ad26.COV2.S vaccine versus placebo. The CDR3 spells CASSLTGRSTDTQYF. CDR3 coding DNA: TGTGCCAGCAGCCTTACGGGACGTAGCACAGATACGCAGTATTTT.